The 29 T cell receptor beta chains below all came from one sample that was sequenced in a study of T cells after yellow fever vaccination. TCRdb re-called the 5' RACE reads through MiXCR, storing one row per CDR3 protein. The data show around 530,000 distinct CDR3 sequences, about a sixth seen once. This sample comprised PBMCs, obtained more than 4 days after the first yellow fever vaccination. These receptors originate from a man younger than 35 who received the YFV17D yellow fever vaccine.

The rearrangement links TRBV6-5 to TRBJ2-7, with D maybe TRBD1 (5 bases). Germline CDR1 MNHEY, CDR2 SVGAGI. This CDR3 has 15 amino acids. Trimming shortened V by 3 bases and J by 0 bases, and 12 bases separated the two germline ends. CDR3 sequence reads: CASSYTGRSSYEQYF. The CDR3 DNA follows: TGTGCCAGCAGTTATACAGGCCGTTCCTCCTACGAGCAGTACTTC.

The chain couples TRBV12-3 or TRBV12-4 to TRBJ2-3; possibly TRBD1 or TRBD2 for D (6 bases each). CDR3 size: 16 residues. V lost 5 bases and J 0 bases, leaving 15 bases between the germline ends. The CDR3 DNA reads as TGTGCCAGCAGTCCGGAGGGGGAGTTTAGCACAGATACGCAGTATTTT. Protein product: CASSPEGEFSTDTQYF.

The chain carries TRBV3-1 and TRBJ2-1; tentative D call: TRBD1 (5 bases). Germline V gene lookup returns CDR1 LGHDT and CDR2 YNNKEL (reference sequence). V was clipped by 0 bases and J by 11 bases, with 8 bases between them. This CDR3 is 12 amino acids long. The CDR3 loop reads CASSQDWGQQFF. The CDR3 DNA reads as TGTGCCAGCAGCCAAGATTGGGGCCAGCAGTTCTTC.

The sample holds a few counts of this clonotype. CDR3 sequence: CASRRPTGADYNSPLHF. In DNA, the CDR3 is TGTGCCAGCCGCCGCCCCACAGGGGCCGACTATAATTCACCCCTCCACTTT. V is TRBV7-9 and J is TRBJ1-6, with 7 nucleotides matching TRBD1. In germline, CDR1 is SEHNR, CDR2 FQNEAQ (reference sequence). The CDR3 runs to 17 residues. V lost 8 bases and J lost 3; bases outside the gene matches: 13.

This clonotype was recorded many times. This chain joins TRBV5-1 and TRBJ1-3; TRBD1 aligns across 8 bases. With 3 bases clipped from V and 0 bases from J, the junction kept 2 bases outside the gene matches. The germline CDR1 and CDR2 sequences are SGHRS and YFSETQ. This CDR3 region has 15 residues. CDR3: CASSSGTGSGNTIYF. CDR3 coding DNA: TGCGCCAGCAGCTCGGGGACAGGCTCTGGAAACACCATATATTTT.

The V gene is TRBV6-2 or TRBV6-3, the J gene TRBJ2-1; possible D gene TRBD2, 7 bases. Trimming took off 10 bases at V and 3 bases at J, with 16 bases between the two ends. The CDR3 is 14 amino acids. Germline CDR1 and CDR2: MNHEY and SVGEGT. In DNA form, the CDR3 reads TGTGCCATTAAAAGAGGGGGGGTCTACAATGAGCAGTTCTTC. It codes for CAIKRGGVYNEQFF.

V gene TRBV7-2 combines with J gene TRBJ2-7; 9 bases align to TRBD2. The trim removed 4 bases at V and 7 bases at J, leaving 5 bases unmatched. The CDR3 extends over 13 amino acids. CDR1 and CDR2 (germline): SGHTA, FQGNSA. This chain's CDR3 is CASSSRAGGEQYV. For the CDR3, the DNA is TGTGCCAGCAGCTCCCGAGCGGGGGGTGAGCAGTACGTC.

This clonotype appeared a few times. The chain carries TRBV7-2 and TRBJ2-5; D call uncertain. This CDR3 is built from 14 residues. V was trimmed by 2 bases and J by 5 bases, leaving 12 bases between them. Germline V gene lookup returns CDR1 SGHTA and CDR2 FQGNSA. The DNA for the CDR3 is TGTGCCAGCAGCTTAACTCCAGCGAGGGAGACCCAGTACTTC. Encoded protein: CASSLTPARETQYF.

The chain uses TRBV21-1 and TRBJ1-1; the DNA was not compared with TRBD1, the D call given in the table. TRBV21-1 is a pseudogene segment. CDR3 length: 15 amino acids. The CDR3 region is CASSNLYRGKTEAFF. In nucleotides, the CDR3 is TGTGCCAGCAGCAATCTGTACAGGGGAAAAACTGAAGCTTTCTTT.

This clonotype was counted ten times or more. The chain joins TRBV7-8 to TRBJ2-5; possibly TRBD2 for D (6 bases). The CDR3 is 13 amino acids. The germline CDR1 and CDR2 sequences are SGHVS and FQNEAQ. V shed 7 bases and J shed 6 bases, with 15 bases lying between them. The CDR3 here is CASTQRRGKTQYF. As DNA, the CDR3 is TGTGCCAGCACCCAGCGGCGGGGAAAGACCCAGTACTTC.

This clonotype was counted between two and nine times. V gene TRBV9 combines with J gene TRBJ1-3; D ambiguous. Germline values: CDR1 SGDLS, CDR2 YYNGEE. This CDR3 is built from 13 residues. Trimming took 6 bases from V and 4 from J, leaving 11 bases between them. CDR3 DNA sequence: TGTGCCAGCACAAGGTCGATCGGAAACACCATATATTTT. This codes for CASTRSIGNTIYF.

The chain is built from TRBV7-2 and TRBJ1-6; perhaps TRBD1 as D (5 bases). The CDR3 contains 14 residues. Trimming stripped 2 bases from V and 10 bases from J, with 12 bases between. Per the germline V gene, CDR1 is SGHTA and CDR2 is FQGNSA. The CDR3 coding sequence is TGTGCCAGCAGCTTACAGGGTAATCGGTCACCCCTCCACTTT. It is translated as CASSLQGNRSPLHF.

The genes are TRBV28 and TRBJ2-7; D ambiguous. CDR1 and CDR2 (germline): MDHEN, SYDVKM. The CDR3 extends over 13 amino acids. Deletions cut 3 bases from V and 3 bases from J, with 9 bases between. The CDR3 loop is CASSLPDGYEQYV. The CDR3 DNA reads as TGTGCCAGCAGTTTGCCCGATGGCTACGAGCAGTACGTC.

The chain uses TRBV7-9 and TRBJ2-5, with TRBD2 as a possible D gene (7 bases). Trimming took off 6 bases at V and 2 bases at J, with 13 bases between the two ends. This CDR3 spans 14 amino acids. Per germline, CDR1 SEHNR and CDR2 FQNEAQ (reference sequence). CDR3 nucleotides: TGTGCCAGCAGGAGCGGGACATTACAAGAGACCCAGTACTTC. It codes for CASRSGTLQETQYF.

The CDR3 spells CAWRSGQGGWETQYF. The CDR3 DNA is TGTGCCTGGAGGTCGGGACAGGGCGGATGGGAGACCCAGTACTTC. The gene calls are TRBV30 and TRBJ2-5; 9 nucleotides align to TRBD1. Trimming took 3 bases from V and 5 from J; bases not matched to a gene: 10. Looked up from germline, CDR1 is GTSNPN and CDR2 is SVGIG (reference sequence). CDR3 length: 15 amino acids.

Only a few counts were recorded for this clonotype. CDR3 residues: CASIGATYEQYF. The CDR3 DNA is TGTGCCAGCATCGGGGCCACCTACGAGCAGTACTTC. The J gene is TRBJ2-7, the V gene TRBV27; D is tentatively TRBD1 or TRBD2 (5 bases each). The germline V gene has CDR1 MNHEY and CDR2 SMNVEV (reference sequence). CDR3 length equals 12 residues. V shed 7 bases and J shed 2 bases, with 9 bases lying between them.

V and J are TRBV7-8 and TRBJ2-3, with 10 bases fitting TRBD1. Germline V CDR1 and CDR2: SGHVS, FQNEAQ. J gave up 5 bases and V 5 bases, and 10 bases lay outside the gene matches. The CDR3 extends over 16 amino acids. The CDR3 coding sequence is TGTGCCAGCAGCATTGAAGACAGGGGGCTCGGAGATACGCAGTATTTT. This gives the protein CASSIEDRGLGDTQYF.

This clonotype was seen only a few times. This chain links TRBV5-4 with TRBJ2-6; TRBD1 matches 10 bases. Germline V gene data show CDR1 as SGHNT and CDR2 as YYREEE (reference sequence). The CDR3 contains 18 residues. The junction had 7 bases not matched to a gene; V was cut back by 3 bases and J by 1 base. The CDR3 coding sequence is TGTGCCAGCAGCTCGGTGGGACAGGGGATATCTGGGGCCAACGTCCTGACTTTC. Translating it yields CASSSVGQGISGANVLTF.

The table lists this clonotype with a few counts. CDR3 sequence reads: CASSLVGIGNQPQHF. The CDR3 nucleotides read TGTGCCAGCAGTTTAGTAGGGATCGGCAATCAGCCCCAGCATTTT. J is TRBJ1-5 and V is TRBV6-5, with no clear D. Trimming left V 4 bases short and J 2 bases short, with 12 bases between. Germline lookup yields CDR1 MNHEY and CDR2 SVGAGI. The CDR3 runs 15 residues.

This clonotype was seen a few times. V is TRBV12-3 or TRBV12-4 and J is TRBJ2-2; D is unresolved. Trimming stripped 5 bases from V and 9 bases from J, with 7 bases between. The CDR3 contains 11 residues. The CDR3 is CASSRRRELFF. DNA for the CDR3: TGTGCCAGCAGTCGCCGCCGGGAGCTGTTTTTT.

This clonotype was recorded a few times. This sequence joins TRBV28 and TRBJ2-3; D is uncertain. Trimming removed 3 bases at V and 3 bases at J, with 10 bases between. Germline assignment: CDR1 MDHEN and CDR2 SYDVKM. The length of the CDR3 is 14 residues. CDR3 sequence reads: CASSFQIRTDTQYF. The CDR3 nucleotides are TGTGCCAGCAGTTTCCAAATAAGGACAGATACGCAGTATTTT.

This clonotype came up a few times. The CDR3 spells CATSPAVQSMNTEAFF. The CDR3 coding sequence is TGTGCCACCAGCCCGGCAGTACAATCGATGAACACTGAAGCTTTCTTT. This chain joins TRBV6-1 and TRBJ1-1; no reliable D call. The CDR3 contains 16 residues. V was shortened by 10 bases and J by 0 bases, with 21 bases between the two germline ends. Looked up from germline, CDR1 is MNHNS and CDR2 is SASEGT.

The sample holds a few counts of this clonotype. This chain links TRBV6-1 with TRBJ1-2; D ambiguous. V was cut by 2 bases and J by 2 bases, with 12 bases left in between. The V gene's germline CDR1 is MNHNS and CDR2 SASEGT. The CDR3 totals 15 residues. The CDR3: CASSEQFRANYGYTF. CDR3 bases: TGTGCCAGCAGTGAACAGTTCAGAGCGAACTATGGCTACACCTTC.

The chain uses TRBV7-2 and TRBJ1-2; D is unclear. The germline gives CDR1 SGHTA, CDR2 FQGNSA. There are 16 residues in the CDR3. The V end lost 0 bases, the J end lost 2 bases, and 13 bases lay between the germline ends. The CDR3 sequence: CASSLAGGRTNYGYTF. CDR3 DNA sequence: TGTGCCAGCAGCTTAGCTGGCGGCCGAACCAACTATGGCTACACCTTC.

This clonotype was observed a single time. The chain uses TRBV6-5 and TRBJ1-2; 8 positions agree with TRBD1. V lost 4 bases and J lost 4; bases outside the gene matches: 8. The CDR3 totals 15 residues. Germline assignment: CDR1 MNHEY and CDR2 SVGAGI. The CDR3 region has the DNA TGTGCCAGCAGTTTCACCGGGACAGGCCTCTATGGCTACACCTTC. The encoded protein is CASSFTGTGLYGYTF.

The chain carries TRBV11-2 and TRBJ2-5; TRBD2 might be the D (6 bases). The germline gives CDR1 SGHAT, CDR2 FQNNGV. The CDR3 spans 13 residues. V was pared by 6 bases and J by 7 bases, with 15 bases between. In DNA, the CDR3 is TGTGCCAGCAGTCCTACCCAAGCGGGGACCCAGTACTTC. Translation gives CASSPTQAGTQYF.

This clonotype was seen more than once but under ten times. J is TRBJ2-5 and V is TRBV29-1; 8 bases align to TRBD2. V lost 6 bases and J lost 5; bases outside the gene matches: 11. This CDR3 is 14 amino acids long. Germline V lookup: CDR1 SQVTM, CDR2 ANQGSEA. The CDR3 is CSVGIGGAWETQYF. The CDR3 DNA follows: TGCAGCGTCGGGATCGGGGGGGCCTGGGAGACCCAGTACTTC.

The chain links TRBV5-1 to TRBJ1-5, with 7 bases aligning to TRBD1. The CDR3 has 14 residues. CDR1 is SGHRS, CDR2 YFSETQ, per germline. Trimming at V came to 4 bases and at J to 7 bases, leaving 8 bases not matched to a gene. This chain's CDR3 is CASSLGTAGQPQHF. The DNA of the CDR3 is TGCGCCAGCAGCCTGGGGACAGCGGGGCAGCCCCAGCATTTT.

This chain joins TRBV12-3 or TRBV12-4 and TRBJ2-5, with D hard to call. V dropped 4 bases and J dropped 0 bases, with 15 bases sitting between them. The CDR3 is 16 amino acids. The chain's CDR3 is CASSSGAQRYQETQYF. CDR3 sequence (DNA): TGTGCCAGCAGTTCAGGCGCGCAGCGATACCAAGAGACCCAGTACTTC.